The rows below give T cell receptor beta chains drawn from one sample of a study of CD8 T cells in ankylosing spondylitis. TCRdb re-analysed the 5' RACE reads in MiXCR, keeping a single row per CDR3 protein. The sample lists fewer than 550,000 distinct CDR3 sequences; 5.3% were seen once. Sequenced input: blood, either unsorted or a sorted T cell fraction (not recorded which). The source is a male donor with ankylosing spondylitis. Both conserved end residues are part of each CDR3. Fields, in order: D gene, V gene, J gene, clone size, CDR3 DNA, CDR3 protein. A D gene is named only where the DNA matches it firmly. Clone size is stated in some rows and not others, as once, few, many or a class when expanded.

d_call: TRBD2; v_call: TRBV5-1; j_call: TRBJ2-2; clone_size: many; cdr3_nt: TGCGCCAGCAGATCGGGGGGAACCGGGGAGCTGTTTTTT; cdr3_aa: CASRSGGTGELFF
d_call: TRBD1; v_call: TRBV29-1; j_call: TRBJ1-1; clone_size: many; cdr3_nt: TGCAGCGTGCTACCGGGACAGGGCCCCACTGAAGCTTTCTTT; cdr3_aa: CSVLPGQGPTEAFF
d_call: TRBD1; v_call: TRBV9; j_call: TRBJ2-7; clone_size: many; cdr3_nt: TGTGCCAGCAGCGTCGGACAGGCTAACGAGCAGTACTTC; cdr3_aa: CASSVGQANEQYF
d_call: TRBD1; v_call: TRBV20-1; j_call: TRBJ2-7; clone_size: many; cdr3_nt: TGCAGTGCTAGCCCGGGACAGGTTGCCGAGCAGTACTTC; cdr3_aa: CSASPGQVAEQYF
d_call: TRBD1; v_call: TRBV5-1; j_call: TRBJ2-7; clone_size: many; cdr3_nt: TGCGCCAGCAGCCCCGGGACAGGGATTACCTACGAGCAGTACTTC; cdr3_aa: CASSPGTGITYEQYF
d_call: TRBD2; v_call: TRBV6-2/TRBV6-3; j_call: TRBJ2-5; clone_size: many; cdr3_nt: TGTGCCAGCAGTTACTTGGCTAGCGGGGACCAAGAGACCCAGTACTTC; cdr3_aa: CASSYLASGDQETQYF
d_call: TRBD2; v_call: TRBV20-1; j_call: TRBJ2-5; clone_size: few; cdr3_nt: TGCAGTGCTAGTGTAGCGGGGGGCAATCAAGAGACCCAGTACTTC; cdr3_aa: CSASVAGGNQETQYF
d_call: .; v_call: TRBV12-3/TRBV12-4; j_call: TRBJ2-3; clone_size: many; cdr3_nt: TGTGCCAGCAGTTCCGGCGATCGCACGCAGTATTTT; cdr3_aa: CASSSGDRTQYF
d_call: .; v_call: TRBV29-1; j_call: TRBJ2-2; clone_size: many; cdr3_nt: TGCAGCGTTGCTGAGCTGATTTCTACCGGGGAGCTGTTTTTT; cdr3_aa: CSVAELISTGELFF
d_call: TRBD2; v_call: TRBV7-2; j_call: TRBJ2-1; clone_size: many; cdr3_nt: TGTGCCAGCACCCGAACCGGGACTAGCGGATTTGAGCAGTTCTTC; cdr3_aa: CASTRTGTSGFEQFF
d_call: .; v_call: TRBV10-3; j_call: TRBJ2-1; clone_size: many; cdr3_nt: TGTGCCATCACGGCAGCAGGTATCTACAATGAGCAGTTCTTC; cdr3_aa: CAITAAGIYNEQFF
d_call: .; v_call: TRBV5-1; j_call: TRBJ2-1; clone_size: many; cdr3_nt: TGCGCCAGCAAAACCGGGGGAGCCTACAATGAGCAGTTCTTC; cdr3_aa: CASKTGGAYNEQFF
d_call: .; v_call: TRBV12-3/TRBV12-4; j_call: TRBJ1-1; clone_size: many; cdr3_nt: TGTGCCAGCAGTCCAGACCCGGGCACTGAAGCTTTCTTT; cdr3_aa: CASSPDPGTEAFF
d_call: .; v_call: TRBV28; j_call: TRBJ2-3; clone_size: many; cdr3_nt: TGTGCCAGCAGAGGTGCGGGGAGGTATACGCAGTATTTT; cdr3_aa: CASRGAGRYTQYF
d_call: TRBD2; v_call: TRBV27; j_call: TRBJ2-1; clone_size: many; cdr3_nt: TGTGCCAGCAGGAAGGGGACTAGCGGGCCTTACAATGAGCAGTTCTTC; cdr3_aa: CASRKGTSGPYNEQFF
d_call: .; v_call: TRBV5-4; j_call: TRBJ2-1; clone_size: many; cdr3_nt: TGTGCCAGCAGCTTTATTGGAAGCAATGAGCAGTTCTTC; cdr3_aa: CASSFIGSNEQFF
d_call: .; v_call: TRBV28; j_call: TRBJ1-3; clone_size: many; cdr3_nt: TGTGCCAGCAGTTTATACGCGGAGGGAGGTGTTACTGGAAACACCATATATTTT; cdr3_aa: CASSLYAEGGVTGNTIYF
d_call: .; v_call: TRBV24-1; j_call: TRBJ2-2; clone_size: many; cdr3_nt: TGTGCCACCAGTGATGCTCGGACAGGGAGGGCCGGGGAGCTGTTTTTT; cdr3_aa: CATSDARTGRAGELFF
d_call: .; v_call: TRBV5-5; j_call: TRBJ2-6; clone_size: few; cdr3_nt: TGTGCCAGCAGCTCGGGACATTCAGGGACTGGGGCCAACGTCCTGACTTTC; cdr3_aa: CASSSGHSGTGANVLTF
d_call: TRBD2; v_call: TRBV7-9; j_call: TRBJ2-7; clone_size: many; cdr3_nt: TGTGCCAGCAGCCCCCGAGTAGCGGGTACCACCTACGAGCAGTACTTC; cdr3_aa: CASSPRVAGTTYEQYF
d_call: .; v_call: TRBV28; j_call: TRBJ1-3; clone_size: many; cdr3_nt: TGTGCCAGCAGCGACTCAGGGTTCAGGAACACCATATATTTT; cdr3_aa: CASSDSGFRNTIYF
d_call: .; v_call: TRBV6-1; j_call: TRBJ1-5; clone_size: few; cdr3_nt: TGTGCCAGCAGTGAAGTCTCAGATCAGCCCCAGCATTTT; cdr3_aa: CASSEVSDQPQHF
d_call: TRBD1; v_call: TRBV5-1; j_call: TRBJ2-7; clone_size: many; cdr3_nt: TGCGCCAGCAGCTTGGAACAGGGGTCCATAATCTCCTACGAGCAGTACTTC; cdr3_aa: CASSLEQGSIISYEQYF
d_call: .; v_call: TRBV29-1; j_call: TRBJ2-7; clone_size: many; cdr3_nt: TGCAGCGTGGGACAACGCTACGAGCAGTACTTC; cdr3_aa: CSVGQRYEQYF
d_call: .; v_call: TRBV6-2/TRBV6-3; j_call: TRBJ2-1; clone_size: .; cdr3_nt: TGTGCCAGCAGTTCGGACACTTACAATGAGCAGTTCTTC; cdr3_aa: CASSSDTYNEQFF
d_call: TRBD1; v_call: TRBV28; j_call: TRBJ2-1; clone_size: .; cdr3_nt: TGTGCCAGCAGTCCAACAGGGGTACTACCCTACAATGAGCAGTTCTTC; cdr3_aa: CASSPTGVLPYNEQFF
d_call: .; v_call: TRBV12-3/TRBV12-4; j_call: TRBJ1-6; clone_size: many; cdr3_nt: TGTGCCAGCAGTTTAGGTGGCTCACCCCTCCACTTT; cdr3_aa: CASSLGGSPLHF
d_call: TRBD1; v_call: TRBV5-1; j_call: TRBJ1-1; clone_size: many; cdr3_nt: TGCGCCAGCAGCTGGGGGACAGGGAAGCCGAACACTGAAGCTTTCTTT; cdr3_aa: CASSWGTGKPNTEAFF
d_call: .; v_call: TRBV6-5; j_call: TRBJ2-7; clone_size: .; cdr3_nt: TGTGCCAGCAGTTACTCGGAGGGCCCGGCCTACGAGCAGTACTTC; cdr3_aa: CASSYSEGPAYEQYF
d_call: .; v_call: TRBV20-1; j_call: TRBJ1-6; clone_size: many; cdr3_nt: TGCAGTGCTCTCTCGGGCCCTTCTATCTATAATTCACCCCTCCACTTT; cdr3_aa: CSALSGPSIYNSPLHF
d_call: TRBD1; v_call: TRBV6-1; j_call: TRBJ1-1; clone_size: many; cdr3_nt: TGTGCCAGCAGTGAACCTTTGAGACAGGGGCGGAAAGCTTTCTTT; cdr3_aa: CASSEPLRQGRKAFF
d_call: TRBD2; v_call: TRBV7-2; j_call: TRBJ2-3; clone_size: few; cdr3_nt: TGTGCCAGCAGCTCTCTAGCGGGTGAGGGCGCGCAGTATTTT; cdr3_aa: CASSSLAGEGAQYF
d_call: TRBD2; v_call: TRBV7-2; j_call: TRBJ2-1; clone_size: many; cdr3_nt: TGTGCCAGCAGCTCCACTAGCGGGGGGGCTTATGAGCAGTTCTTC; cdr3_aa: CASSSTSGGAYEQFF
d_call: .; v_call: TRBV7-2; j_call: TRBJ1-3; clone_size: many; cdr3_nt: TGTGCCAGCAGCTTAACATGGGTTGGGGCCGGAAACACCATATATTTT; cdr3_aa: CASSLTWVGAGNTIYF
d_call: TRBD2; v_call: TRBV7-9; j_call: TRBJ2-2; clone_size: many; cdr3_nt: TGTGCCAGCAGTCCTACTAGCGGGAGAGACACCGGGGAGCTGTTTTTT; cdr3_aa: CASSPTSGRDTGELFF
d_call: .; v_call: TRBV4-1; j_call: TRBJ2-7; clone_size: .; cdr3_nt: TGCGCCAGCAGCCAAGCATCCCGCTACGAGCAGTACTTC; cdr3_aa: CASSQASRYEQYF
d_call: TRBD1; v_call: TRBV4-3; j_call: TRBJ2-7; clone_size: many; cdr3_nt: TGCGCCAGCAGCCAAGAACCTCCCGGGACAGCCTACGAGCAGTACTTC; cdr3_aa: CASSQEPPGTAYEQYF
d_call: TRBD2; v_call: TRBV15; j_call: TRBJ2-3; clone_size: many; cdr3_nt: TGTGCCACCAGCAGAGAGGCTAGCGGGGGCACAGATACGCAGTATTTT; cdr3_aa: CATSREASGGTDTQYF
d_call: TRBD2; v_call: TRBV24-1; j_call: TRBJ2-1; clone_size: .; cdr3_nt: TGTGCCACCAGTGATCCCACTCCGGGACTAGCGGGGGGAAATGAGCAGTTCTTC; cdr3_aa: CATSDPTPGLAGGNEQFF
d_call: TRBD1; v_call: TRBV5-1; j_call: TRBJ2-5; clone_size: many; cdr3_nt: TGCGCCAGCAGCTTGAGGGACAGGGAATTGGAGACCCAGTACTTC; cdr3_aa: CASSLRDRELETQYF
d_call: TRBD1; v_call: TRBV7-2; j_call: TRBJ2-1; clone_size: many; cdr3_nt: TGTGCCAGCAGCTCAGCCTCAGGGGGCTTTTACAATGAGCAGTTCTTC; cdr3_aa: CASSSASGGFYNEQFF